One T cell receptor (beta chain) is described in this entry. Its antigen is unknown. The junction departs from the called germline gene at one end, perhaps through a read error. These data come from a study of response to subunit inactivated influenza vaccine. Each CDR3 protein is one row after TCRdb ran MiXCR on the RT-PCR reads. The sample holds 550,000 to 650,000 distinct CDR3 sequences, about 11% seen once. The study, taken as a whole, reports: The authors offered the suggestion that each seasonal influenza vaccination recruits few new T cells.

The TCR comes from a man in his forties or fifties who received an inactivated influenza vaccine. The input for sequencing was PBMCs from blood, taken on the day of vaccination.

The CDR3 protein is CASSLLSSWANVLTF. DNA of the CDR3: TGTGCCAGCAGTTTACTGAGCTCTTGGGCCAACGTCCTGACTTTC. The chain links TRBV28 to TRBJ2-6; D remains unclear. Germline values: CDR1 MDHEN, CDR2 SYDVKM. This CDR3 is built from 15 residues.